This record concerns one T cell receptor (beta chain) sequence. No cognate antigen has been identified for it. Base qualities are missing; no much larger clone stands one base away. From a lookup of the germline V gene, CDR1 and CDR2 are MNHEY and SVGAGI. Measured from the cysteine to the phenylalanine, the CDR3 is 13 residues long. The kept DNA is CDR3 alone, 39 bases in frame from the first base. V is reduced by 6 bases and J by 7 bases, leaving a spacing of 13 bases between them. Libraries were constructed by 5' RACE. Sequencing was carried out with an Illumina HiSeq 2500. A second 7 to 11 cycle PCR used a sample-barcoded 5' primer and a J-beta primer mix. A unique molecular identifier was introduced onto each TCR beta cDNA molecule by a template-switch 5' adaptor carrying 12 random nucleotides. Each sample yielded at least 2.5 million CDR3-containing paired-end reads. The Mint cDNA synthesis kit, primed by a TRBC-specific oligonucleotide, was used to synthesize first-strand cDNA from all RNA. Following uracil-DNA glycosylase treatment, a first 18-cycle PCR with universal primers M1SS and BC2_uni_R was performed on all cDNA. The original methods were these. Normalization of each sample was performed by random selection of 1 million high-quality reads, each carrying a distinct molecular identifier. Instead of being binned into consensus sequences, reads that shared molecular identifiers were thrown out. MiTCR, with a Q25 quality threshold and the strictest error-elimination algorithm, was used for CDR3 identification, clonotype clustering and error correction. A nonparametric unseen species model using Euler transformation provided a lower-bound estimate of total TCR beta diversity. The public sequencing data were trimmed at Q25 with fastp and processed into clonotypes with MiXCR by TCRdb, which kept only in-frame beta chains. Here each entry gathers all rows of one CDR3 protein and keeps the most common genes and DNA. What appears here as the V and J calls and clone size reflects TCRdb's work, not the paper's. The sample profile shows about 720,000 distinct CDR3 sequences; 22% of them were found once. The ten top clones hold around a fifth of the sample.

The sample belongs to a study of blood T cells in healthy people across ages (dated by TCRdb to 2013 to 2016). Concerning the study at large: In model experiments, template switching captured roughly one uniquely barcoded TCR beta cDNA molecule for every two T cells. Donors of different ages were randomly distributed across sequencing lanes to avoid experimental bias. To track age-related changes in TCR beta repertoire diversity, the study relied on deep sequencing normalized with unique cDNA molecular identifiers. The donors were divided into four age groups: young (average around 17 years), middle-aged (about 39), aged (approximately 59) and long-lived (around 87). The study analyzed two additional independent replicas of 1 million unique cDNA reads from the same blood draw for two donors, one aged 18 to 29 and one aged 80 or older.

Study-wide conclusions, independent of this receptor: Observed TCR beta diversity per million T cells fell roughly linearly with age, and a significant reduction was already apparent by age around 39. Compared with the aged group, the long-lived group had more naive CD4+ T cells, fewer expanded clones and increased TCR diversity, suggesting age selection. There was a strong correlation between observed TCR beta diversity and the percentage of naive T cells measured by flow cytometry. Because donor CMV infection status was unknown, age-related changes in expanded clonotypes were potentially confounded. Estimates of total diversity from one million sequenced T cells were regarded as lower bounds and underestimates. Because profiling used bulk unsorted PBMCs, naive and antigen-experienced compartments could not be compared conclusively.

The roughly 39 donors, aged 6 to 90 years, were systemically healthy Caucasian individuals from Russia. Around 10 milliliters of peripheral blood were drawn from each donor into EDTA-treated Vacutainer tubes. Ficoll-Paque density-gradient centrifugation was used to isolate PBMCs, with at least 6 million per sample. Total RNA was extracted from PBMCs with Trizol reagent, with at least 6 micrograms obtained per sample. The percentages of naive CD45RAhigh/CD27high T cells were determined by flow cytometry on a PBMC aliquot from every donor. The sequencing sample was made of blood. The receptor was isolated from an older man in good health. The chain was built from TRBV6-5 and TRBJ2-4; the D call could be TRBD1 or TRBD2, with each sharing 5 bases. In nucleotide form, the sequence is TGTGCCAGCAGAAAAGGGACGGTTAACATTCAGTACTTC. It specifies CASRKGTVNIQYF.